The present TCR beta chain was sequenced within a study of cytomegalovirus exposure and HLA in healthy donors. Study-wide context: The 90 to 150 validation repertoires matched the 666 first-cohort repertoires in platform, a later analysis reported. The study's findings and limits: The study put some 150 TCR beta chains on its list as cytomegalovirus-associated. A few CMV-associated chains proved CMV antigen-specific in vitro.

There are 15 residues in the CDR3. Germline V gene lookup returns CDR1 MNHEY and CDR2 SMNVEV (reference sequence). J was trimmed by 0 bases and V by 6 bases; bases with no gene match: 5. Libraries were prepared by immunoSEQ multiplex PCR; TCRdb keeps only in-frame clonotypes and omits some of them. The top ten clones hold approximately 1.1% of a sample with 100,000 to 150,000 clones, 75% to 90% of them seen once. This clone was seen only once. Its antigen is unknown. What was sequenced was PBMCs. V usage is TRBV27 and J usage is TRBJ1-3; TRBD1 matches 7 bases. The TCR was taken from a woman aged 18-29 years in good health and CMV-seronegative. Here the CDR3 DNA reads TGTGCCAGCAGACCCGACAGGGTCTCTGGAAACACCATATATTTT. It is translated as CASRPDRVSGNTIYF.